The rows below give T cell receptor beta chains drawn from one sample of a study of OX40 agonist ivuxolimab in advanced cancers. The data were produced by immunoSEQ multiplex PCR, yet TCRdb's version contains in-frame clones alone and is incomplete. The sample lists some 74,000 clones, 70% to 85% occurring once. The sample was CD4+ or CD8+ T cells sorted from blood, taken in a trial of the OX40 agonist ivuxolimab. Source of these receptors: an adult with an advanced solid tumor such as melanoma, head and neck, liver or kidney cancer. The CDR3 runs from the conserved cysteine through the conserved F or W. Fields, in order: CDR3 DNA, CDR3 protein, J gene, clone size, CDR3 length, D gene, V gene. D genes are given only for firm matches. Rows may omit the clone size; those that give it use once, few, many or a size class.

cdr3_nt: TGTGCCAGCAGTTTACGGGAGACACAAGAGCCGGGGTCGCAGTATTTT
cdr3_aa: CASSLRETQEPGSQYF
j_call: TRBJ2-3
clone_size: .
cdr3_length: 16
d_call: .
v_call: TRBV28

cdr3_nt: TGTGCCAGCAGCGGATACCCTCTAGCGGGAGGGATAGTAGGGGAGCTGTTTTTT
cdr3_aa: CASSGYPLAGGIVGELFF
j_call: TRBJ2-2
clone_size: .
cdr3_length: 18
d_call: TRBD2
v_call: TRBV9

cdr3_nt: TGTGCCAGCAGTACCGGCGCCAGGGCTGAAGCTTTCTTT
cdr3_aa: CASSTGARAEAFF
j_call: TRBJ1-1
clone_size: .
cdr3_length: 13
d_call: .
v_call: TRBV28

cdr3_nt: TGTGCCAGCAGCTTAGCAGGGGAAGATTCACCCCTCCACTTT
cdr3_aa: CASSLAGEDSPLHF
j_call: TRBJ1-6
clone_size: .
cdr3_length: 14
d_call: .
v_call: TRBV11-3

cdr3_nt: TGCGCCAGCAGCCAAGCTTGGCCCTCCTACGAGCAGTACTTC
cdr3_aa: CASSQAWPSYEQYF
j_call: TRBJ2-7
clone_size: .
cdr3_length: 14
d_call: .
v_call: TRBV4-3

cdr3_nt: TGCGCCAGCAAGCCGGGGACAGGGGGTTTCTACGAGCAGTACTTC
cdr3_aa: CASKPGTGGFYEQYF
j_call: TRBJ2-7
clone_size: .
cdr3_length: 15
d_call: TRBD1
v_call: TRBV5-1

cdr3_nt: TGTGCAAGTCGCCGCCGGGACAGGGGGACTAGCGGGACCCACTTC
cdr3_aa: CASRRRDRGTSGTHF
j_call: TRBJ2-7
clone_size: .
cdr3_length: 15
d_call: .
v_call: TRBV12-2

cdr3_nt: TGTGCCAGCAGCCAAGGGGGCAGGGACGGCTACACCTTC
cdr3_aa: CASSQGGRDGYTF
j_call: TRBJ1-2
clone_size: .
cdr3_length: 13
d_call: .
v_call: TRBV14

cdr3_nt: TGCGCCAGCAAAGCCTCCTACAATGAGCAGTTCTTC
cdr3_aa: CASKASYNEQFF
j_call: TRBJ2-1
clone_size: .
cdr3_length: 12
d_call: .
v_call: TRBV5-1

cdr3_nt: TGTGCCAGCAGCCTGGTCTCCGGGACAGGGGTTACCAATCAGCCCCAGCATTTT
cdr3_aa: CASSLVSGTGVTNQPQHF
j_call: TRBJ1-5
clone_size: .
cdr3_length: 18
d_call: TRBD1
v_call: TRBV7-9

cdr3_nt: TGTGCCATCAAATCAGCGGGAGATTACAATGAGCAGTTCTTC
cdr3_aa: CAIKSAGDYNEQFF
j_call: TRBJ2-1
clone_size: .
cdr3_length: 14
d_call: TRBD2
v_call: TRBV10-3

cdr3_nt: TGCGCCAGCAGCCTAATAGACAGGGTCCCAGGCAATGAGCAGTTCTTC
cdr3_aa: CASSLIDRVPGNEQFF
j_call: TRBJ2-1
clone_size: .
cdr3_length: 16
d_call: TRBD1
v_call: TRBV4-1

cdr3_nt: TGTGCCTGGAGTGTACGGACAGGGCCATCCAATGAGCAGTTCTTC
cdr3_aa: CAWSVRTGPSNEQFF
j_call: TRBJ2-1
clone_size: once
cdr3_length: 15
d_call: TRBD1
v_call: TRBV30

cdr3_nt: TGTGCCAGCAGTTTATCGATAGGGGAACCTAACACTGAAGCTTTCTTT
cdr3_aa: CASSLSIGEPNTEAFF
j_call: TRBJ1-1
clone_size: .
cdr3_length: 16
d_call: .
v_call: TRBV27

cdr3_nt: TGTGCCAGTAGTATCTTTGGGACAGGTTCCTACGAGCAGTACTTC
cdr3_aa: CASSIFGTGSYEQYF
j_call: TRBJ2-7
clone_size: .
cdr3_length: 15
d_call: TRBD1
v_call: TRBV19

cdr3_nt: TGTGCCAGCTCATCCACGCCGGGAGGAAGGGACTATGGCTACACCTTC
cdr3_aa: CASSSTPGGRDYGYTF
j_call: TRBJ1-2
clone_size: .
cdr3_length: 16
d_call: .
v_call: TRBV18

cdr3_nt: TGTGCCACCACAAGAACCGCCCGGACTTACGAGCAGTACTTC
cdr3_aa: CATTRTARTYEQYF
j_call: TRBJ2-7
clone_size: .
cdr3_length: 14
d_call: .
v_call: TRBV28

cdr3_nt: TGTGCCAGCAGCTCCGGGATTCCTCGGGAGCAGTTCTTC
cdr3_aa: CASSSGIPREQFF
j_call: TRBJ2-1
clone_size: .
cdr3_length: 13
d_call: .
v_call: TRBV11-2

cdr3_nt: TGTGCCAGCAGCTTAGCACACGGGACAACCTACGAGCAGTACTTC
cdr3_aa: CASSLAHGTTYEQYF
j_call: TRBJ2-7
clone_size: .
cdr3_length: 15
d_call: .
v_call: TRBV11-2

cdr3_nt: TGCGCCAGCAGCACCCGAGCAGGTTCCTACGAGCAGTACTTC
cdr3_aa: CASSTRAGSYEQYF
j_call: TRBJ2-7
clone_size: .
cdr3_length: 14
d_call: .
v_call: TRBV5-1

cdr3_nt: TGTGCCAGCAGCGCCGGGATTTACAACACTGAAGCTTTCTTT
cdr3_aa: CASSAGIYNTEAFF
j_call: TRBJ1-1
clone_size: .
cdr3_length: 14
d_call: .
v_call: TRBV5-4

cdr3_nt: TGCGCCAGCAGCTCCGGGACAGGGTCCCACGAGCAGTACTTC
cdr3_aa: CASSSGTGSHEQYF
j_call: TRBJ2-7
clone_size: .
cdr3_length: 14
d_call: TRBD1
v_call: TRBV5-1

cdr3_nt: TGTGCCTGGAGGAAGTGGGGACTAGCGGGAGCGGCAGATACGCAGTATTTT
cdr3_aa: CAWRKWGLAGAADTQYF
j_call: TRBJ2-3
clone_size: once
cdr3_length: 17
d_call: TRBD2
v_call: TRBV30

cdr3_nt: TGTGCCAGCGTCCCCAGGGGGAACTATGGCTACACCTTC
cdr3_aa: CASVPRGNYGYTF
j_call: TRBJ1-2
clone_size: .
cdr3_length: 13
d_call: TRBD1
v_call: TRBV28

cdr3_nt: TGTGCCAGCAGACCACTAGCGTCCACCGGGGAGCTGTTTTTT
cdr3_aa: CASRPLASTGELFF
j_call: TRBJ2-2
clone_size: .
cdr3_length: 14
d_call: TRBD2
v_call: TRBV6-4

cdr3_nt: TGTGCCAGCAGCTCTCCCCCCGGCCAAGAGACCCAGTACTTC
cdr3_aa: CASSSPPGQETQYF
j_call: TRBJ2-5
clone_size: once
cdr3_length: 14
d_call: .
v_call: TRBV7-3

cdr3_nt: TGTGCCAGCAGTTTCAAGGGGTCCCCCTACGAGCAGTACTTC
cdr3_aa: CASSFKGSPYEQYF
j_call: TRBJ2-7
clone_size: .
cdr3_length: 14
d_call: .
v_call: TRBV27

cdr3_nt: TGTGCCAGCAGCTTATTCGGCAATGAGCAGTTCTTC
cdr3_aa: CASSLFGNEQFF
j_call: TRBJ2-1
clone_size: .
cdr3_length: 12
d_call: .
v_call: TRBV7-2

cdr3_nt: TGTGCCAGCAGCCCGCCGAGCGGGGCGGATACGCAGTATTTT
cdr3_aa: CASSPPSGADTQYF
j_call: TRBJ2-3
clone_size: .
cdr3_length: 14
d_call: TRBD2
v_call: TRBV5-4

cdr3_nt: TGTGCCAGCAGAGTCGACAGGGCCTGGGAGACCCAGTACTTC
cdr3_aa: CASRVDRAWETQYF
j_call: TRBJ2-5
clone_size: .
cdr3_length: 14
d_call: TRBD1
v_call: TRBV5-8

cdr3_nt: TGTGCCAGCAGCGTAGGGGGGATCGGCTACGAGCAGTACTTC
cdr3_aa: CASSVGGIGYEQYF
j_call: TRBJ2-7
clone_size: few
cdr3_length: 14
d_call: .
v_call: TRBV11-3

cdr3_nt: TGCGCCAGCAGTGAGACAAACTCTGGGGCCAACGTCCTGACTTTC
cdr3_aa: CASSETNSGANVLTF
j_call: TRBJ2-6
clone_size: .
cdr3_length: 15
d_call: .
v_call: TRBV10-2

cdr3_nt: TGTGCCAGCAGCTTAGGACTAGTTCCTAGTGAGCAGTTCTTC
cdr3_aa: CASSLGLVPSEQFF
j_call: TRBJ2-1
clone_size: .
cdr3_length: 14
d_call: .
v_call: TRBV7-9

cdr3_nt: TGCGCCAGCAGCCAAGAGTTGTACGGGGGCGGGCAGTACTTC
cdr3_aa: CASSQELYGGGQYF
j_call: TRBJ2-7
clone_size: few
cdr3_length: 14
d_call: .
v_call: TRBV4-3

cdr3_nt: TGTGCCAGTACCCTCACCCGGGGGGACCAAGAGACCCAGTACTTC
cdr3_aa: CASTLTRGDQETQYF
j_call: TRBJ2-5
clone_size: .
cdr3_length: 15
d_call: TRBD2
v_call: TRBV5-5

cdr3_nt: TGCACCAGCAGCCAAGTTGGACAGATTCCCTCCCACACTCCTTCGACACAAAATGAAAAACTGTTTTTT
cdr3_aa: CTSSQVGQIPSHTPSTQNEKLFF
j_call: TRBJ1-4
clone_size: .
cdr3_length: 23
d_call: .
v_call: TRBV1

cdr3_nt: TGCGCCAGCAGTGAGCCGAGCATGAACACTGAAGCTTTCTTT
cdr3_aa: CASSEPSMNTEAFF
j_call: TRBJ1-1
clone_size: .
cdr3_length: 14
d_call: .
v_call: TRBV10-2

cdr3_nt: TGCGCCAGCAGCAGCCAGGACGGACATAACTATGGCTACACCTTC
cdr3_aa: CASSSQDGHNYGYTF
j_call: TRBJ1-2
clone_size: .
cdr3_length: 15
d_call: .
v_call: TRBV5-1

cdr3_nt: TGTGCCAGTAGTATTGGGGGGACAGTCCTCTACGAGCAGTACTTC
cdr3_aa: CASSIGGTVLYEQYF
j_call: TRBJ2-7
clone_size: once
cdr3_length: 15
d_call: .
v_call: TRBV19

cdr3_nt: TGTGCCACCTCTCCGGGACTAGCGGGAGGGCCGCAGTTCTTC
cdr3_aa: CATSPGLAGGPQFF
j_call: TRBJ2-1
clone_size: .
cdr3_length: 14
d_call: TRBD2
v_call: TRBV19

cdr3_nt: TGTGCCAGCAGTACCCCGGGGCTAGGGTACACCACAGATACGCAGTATTTT
cdr3_aa: CASSTPGLGYTTDTQYF
j_call: TRBJ2-3
clone_size: .
cdr3_length: 17
d_call: .
v_call: TRBV2

cdr3_nt: TGTGCCAGCAGTTCTATAACCGAGGGTAGCTATGGCTACACCTTC
cdr3_aa: CASSSITEGSYGYTF
j_call: TRBJ1-2
clone_size: few
cdr3_length: 15
d_call: .
v_call: TRBV28

cdr3_nt: TGTGCCACCAGCAGAGTTCGTTCAGGGGGGAGCACCGGGGAGCTGTTTTTT
cdr3_aa: CATSRVRSGGSTGELFF
j_call: TRBJ2-2
clone_size: few
cdr3_length: 17
d_call: .
v_call: TRBV15

cdr3_nt: TGTGCCAGCAGAACAGCGGGAGACACTCTCGAGCAGTACTTC
cdr3_aa: CASRTAGDTLEQYF
j_call: TRBJ2-7
clone_size: once
cdr3_length: 14
d_call: TRBD2
v_call: TRBV28

cdr3_nt: TGTGCCAGCACTAGGACTAGCGGGAGACCCGAGCAGTACTTC
cdr3_aa: CASTRTSGRPEQYF
j_call: TRBJ2-7
clone_size: once
cdr3_length: 14
d_call: TRBD2
v_call: TRBV6-6

cdr3_nt: TGTGCCAGTAGTATAATAGGGGGAGGGCTGTACAATGAGCAGTTCTTC
cdr3_aa: CASSIIGGGLYNEQFF
j_call: TRBJ2-1
clone_size: once
cdr3_length: 16
d_call: .
v_call: TRBV19

cdr3_nt: TGCGCCAGCAGTGAGTCAGCACTCAGTGAGCAGTTCTTC
cdr3_aa: CASSESALSEQFF
j_call: TRBJ2-1
clone_size: once
cdr3_length: 13
d_call: .
v_call: TRBV10-2

cdr3_nt: TGTGCCAGCTCACCAGGGACAGGTTCCTACGAGCAGTACTTC
cdr3_aa: CASSPGTGSYEQYF
j_call: TRBJ2-7
clone_size: .
cdr3_length: 14
d_call: TRBD1
v_call: TRBV18

cdr3_nt: TGTGCCAGCAGTTTATCTGCGGGCGAGGGCTCCTACGAGCAGTACTTC
cdr3_aa: CASSLSAGEGSYEQYF
j_call: TRBJ2-7
clone_size: once
cdr3_length: 16
d_call: .
v_call: TRBV27

cdr3_nt: TGTGCCTGGAGTGTAGGGTACCAAGAGACCCAGTACTTC
cdr3_aa: CAWSVGYQETQYF
j_call: TRBJ2-5
clone_size: once
cdr3_length: 13
d_call: .
v_call: TRBV30

cdr3_nt: TGTGCCAGCAGCCCCGGGACGGTGAACACTGAAGCTTTCTTT
cdr3_aa: CASSPGTVNTEAFF
j_call: TRBJ1-1
clone_size: .
cdr3_length: 14
d_call: .
v_call: TRBV7-9

cdr3_nt: TGTGCCAGCAGCCAAGACGTGACAGGGGGGGTCGGGGAGCTGTTTTTT
cdr3_aa: CASSQDVTGGVGELFF
j_call: TRBJ2-2
clone_size: .
cdr3_length: 16
d_call: TRBD1
v_call: TRBV7-9

cdr3_nt: TGCGCCAGCAGCTGGGGCTACGAGCAGTACTTC
cdr3_aa: CASSWGYEQYF
j_call: TRBJ2-7
clone_size: .
cdr3_length: 11
d_call: .
v_call: TRBV5-1

cdr3_nt: TGTGCCAGCAGCTTGGTTCCGGCTACCGGGCACCGAAACATTCAGTACTTC
cdr3_aa: CASSLVPATGHRNIQYF
j_call: TRBJ2-4
clone_size: .
cdr3_length: 17
d_call: .
v_call: TRBV5-4

cdr3_nt: TGCGCCAGCAGTGAGTCTACCGGGTCCCAGCAGTTCTTC
cdr3_aa: CASSESTGSQQFF
j_call: TRBJ2-1
clone_size: .
cdr3_length: 13
d_call: .
v_call: TRBV10-2

cdr3_nt: TGTGCCAGCAGTTTTTTATACGAGCAGTACTTC
cdr3_aa: CASSFLYEQYF
j_call: TRBJ2-7
clone_size: .
cdr3_length: 11
d_call: .
v_call: TRBV27

cdr3_nt: TGTGCCACCAGCAGAGGACAGCTAATGAACACTGAAGCTTTCTTT
cdr3_aa: CATSRGQLMNTEAFF
j_call: TRBJ1-1
clone_size: .
cdr3_length: 15
d_call: .
v_call: TRBV15

cdr3_nt: TGTGCCAGCAGCTTCTACGCGGGAGTCTACAATGAGCAGTTCTTC
cdr3_aa: CASSFYAGVYNEQFF
j_call: TRBJ2-1
clone_size: .
cdr3_length: 15
d_call: TRBD2
v_call: TRBV7-2

cdr3_nt: TGTGCCAGCAGCCCCCGGGGGGACCACTACGAGCAGTACTTC
cdr3_aa: CASSPRGDHYEQYF
j_call: TRBJ2-7
clone_size: .
cdr3_length: 14
d_call: TRBD2
v_call: TRBV7-6